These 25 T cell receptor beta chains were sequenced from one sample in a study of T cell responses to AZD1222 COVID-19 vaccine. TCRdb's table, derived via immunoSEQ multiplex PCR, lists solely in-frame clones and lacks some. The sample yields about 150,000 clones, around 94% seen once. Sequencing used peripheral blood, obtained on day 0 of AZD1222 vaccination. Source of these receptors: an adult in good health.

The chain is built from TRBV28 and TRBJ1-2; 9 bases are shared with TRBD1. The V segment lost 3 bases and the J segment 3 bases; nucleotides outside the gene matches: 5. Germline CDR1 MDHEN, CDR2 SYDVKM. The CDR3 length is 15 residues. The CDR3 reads CASSLGQGYYYGYTF. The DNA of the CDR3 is TGTGCCAGCAGTTTGGGACAGGGCTACTACTATGGCTACACCTTC.

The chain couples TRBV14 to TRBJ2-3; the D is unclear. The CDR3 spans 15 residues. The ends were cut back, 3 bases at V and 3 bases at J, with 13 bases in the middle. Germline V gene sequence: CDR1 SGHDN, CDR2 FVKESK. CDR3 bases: TGTGCCAGCAGCCAGTCTCGCCCTCCAACAGATACGCAGTATTTT. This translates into CASSQSRPPTDTQYF.

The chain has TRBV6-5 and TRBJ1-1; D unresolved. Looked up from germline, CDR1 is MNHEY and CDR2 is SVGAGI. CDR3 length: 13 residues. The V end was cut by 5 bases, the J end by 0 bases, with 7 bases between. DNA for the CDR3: TGTGCCAGCAGTCTACAGATGAACACTGAAGCTTTCTTT. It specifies CASSLQMNTEAFF.

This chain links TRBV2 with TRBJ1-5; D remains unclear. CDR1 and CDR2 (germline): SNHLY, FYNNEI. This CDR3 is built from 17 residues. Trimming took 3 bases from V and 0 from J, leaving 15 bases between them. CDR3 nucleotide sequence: TGTGCCAGCAGTGAGCGCCAAGCACCAAATAGCAATCAGCCCCAGCATTTT. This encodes CASSERQAPNSNQPQHF.

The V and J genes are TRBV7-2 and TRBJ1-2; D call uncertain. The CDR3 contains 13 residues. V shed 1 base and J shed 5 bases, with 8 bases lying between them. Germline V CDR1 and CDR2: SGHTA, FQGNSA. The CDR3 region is CASSLGRSYGYTF. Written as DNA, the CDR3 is TGTGCCAGCAGCTTAGGCAGGTCGTATGGCTACACCTTC.

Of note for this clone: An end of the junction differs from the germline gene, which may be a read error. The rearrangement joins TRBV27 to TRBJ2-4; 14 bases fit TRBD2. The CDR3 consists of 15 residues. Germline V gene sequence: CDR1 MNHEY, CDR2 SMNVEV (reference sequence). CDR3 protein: CASSNPRTSGGKITF. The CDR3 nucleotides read TGTGCCAGCTCGAACCCTCGGACTAGCGGGGGGAAGATCACTTTC.

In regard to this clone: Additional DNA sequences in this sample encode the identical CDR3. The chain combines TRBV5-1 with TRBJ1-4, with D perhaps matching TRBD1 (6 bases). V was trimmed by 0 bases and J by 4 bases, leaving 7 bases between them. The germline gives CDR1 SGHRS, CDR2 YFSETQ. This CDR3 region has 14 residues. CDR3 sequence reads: CASSLEGGNEKLFF. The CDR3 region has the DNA TGCGCCAGCAGCTTGGAAGGGGGTAATGAAAAACTGTTTTTT.

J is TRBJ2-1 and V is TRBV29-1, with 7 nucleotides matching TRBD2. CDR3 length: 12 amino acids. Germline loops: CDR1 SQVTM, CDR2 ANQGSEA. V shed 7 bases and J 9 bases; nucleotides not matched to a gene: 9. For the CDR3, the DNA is TGCAGCGCTGGACTAGAATGGCGTGAGCAGTTCTTC. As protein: CSAGLEWREQFF.

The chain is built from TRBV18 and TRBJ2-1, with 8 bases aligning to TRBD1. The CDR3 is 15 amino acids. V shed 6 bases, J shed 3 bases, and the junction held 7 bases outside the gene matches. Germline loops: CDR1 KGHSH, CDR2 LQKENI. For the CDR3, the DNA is TGTGCCAGCTCGCTACCGGGACAGGACTACAATGAGCAGTTCTTC. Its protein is CASSLPGQDYNEQFF.

In DNA form, the CDR3 reads TGTGCCAGCAGCTTATTGGGCCCGAGGCAGGGGTCTGAAGCTTTCTTT. This encodes CASSLLGPRQGSEAFF. This chain links TRBV7-3 with TRBJ1-1; D possibly corresponds to TRBD1 (6 bases). The CDR3 has 16 residues. Trimming left V 2 bases short and J 6 bases short, with 19 bases between. Germline lookup yields CDR1 SGHTA and CDR2 FQGTGA.

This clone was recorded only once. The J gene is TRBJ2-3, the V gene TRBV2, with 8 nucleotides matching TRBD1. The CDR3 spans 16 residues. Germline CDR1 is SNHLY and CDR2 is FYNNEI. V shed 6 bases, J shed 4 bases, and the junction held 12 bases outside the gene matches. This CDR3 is CASSQNGQGWADTQYF. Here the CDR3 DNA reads TGTGCCAGCAGCCAAAACGGACAGGGATGGGCAGATACGCAGTATTTT. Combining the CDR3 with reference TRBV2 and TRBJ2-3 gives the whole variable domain EPEVTQTPSHQVTQMGQEVILRCVPISNHLYFYWYRQILGQKVEFLVSFYNNEISEKSEIFDDQFSVERPDGSNFTLKIRSTKLEDSAMYFCASSQNGQGWADTQYFGPGTRLTVL.

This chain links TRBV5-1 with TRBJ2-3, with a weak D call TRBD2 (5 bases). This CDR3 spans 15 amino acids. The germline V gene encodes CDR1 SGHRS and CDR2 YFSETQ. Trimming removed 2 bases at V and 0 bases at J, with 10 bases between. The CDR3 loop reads CASSLGSRSTDTQYF. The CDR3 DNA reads TGCGCCAGCAGCTTAGGGAGTCGTAGCACAGATACGCAGTATTTT. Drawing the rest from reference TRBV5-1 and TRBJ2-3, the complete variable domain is KAGVTQTPRYLIKTRGQQVTLSCSPISGHRSVSWYQQTPGQGLQFLFEYFSETQRNKGNFPGRFSGRQFSNSRSEMNVSTLELGDSALYLCASSLGSRSTDTQYFGPGTRLTVL.

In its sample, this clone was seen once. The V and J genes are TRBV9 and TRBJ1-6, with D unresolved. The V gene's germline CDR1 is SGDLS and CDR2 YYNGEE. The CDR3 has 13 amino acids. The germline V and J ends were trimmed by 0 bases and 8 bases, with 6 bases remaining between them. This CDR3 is CASSVVTDSPLHF. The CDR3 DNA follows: TGTGCCAGCAGCGTAGTCACAGATTCACCCCTCCACTTT.

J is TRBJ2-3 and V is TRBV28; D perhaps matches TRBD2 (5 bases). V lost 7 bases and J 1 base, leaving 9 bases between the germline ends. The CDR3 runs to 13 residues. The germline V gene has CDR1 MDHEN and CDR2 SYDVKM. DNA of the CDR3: TGTGCCAGCACCGGGGTGGGCACAGATACGCAGTATTTT. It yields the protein CASTGVGTDTQYF.

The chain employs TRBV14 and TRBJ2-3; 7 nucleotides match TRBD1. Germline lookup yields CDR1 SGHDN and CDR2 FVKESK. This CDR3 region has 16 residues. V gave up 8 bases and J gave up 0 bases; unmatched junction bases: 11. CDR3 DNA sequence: TGTGCCAGCTCTAGTAGGGGGCCCAGGAGCACAGATACGCAGTATTTT. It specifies CASSSRGPRSTDTQYF.

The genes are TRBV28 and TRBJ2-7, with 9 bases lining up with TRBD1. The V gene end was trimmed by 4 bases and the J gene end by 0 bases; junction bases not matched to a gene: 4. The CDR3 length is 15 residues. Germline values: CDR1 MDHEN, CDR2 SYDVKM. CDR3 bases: TGTGCCAGCAGTTCGACAGGGGGGAGCTCCTACGAGCAGTACGTC. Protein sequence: CASSSTGGSSYEQYV.

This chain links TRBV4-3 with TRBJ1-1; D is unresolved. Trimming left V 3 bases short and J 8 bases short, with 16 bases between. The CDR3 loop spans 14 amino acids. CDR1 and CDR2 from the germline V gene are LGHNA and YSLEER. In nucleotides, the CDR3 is TGCGCCAGCAGCCAGGCCTCGCGTACAGACGAAGCTTTCTTT. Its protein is CASSQASRTDEAFF.

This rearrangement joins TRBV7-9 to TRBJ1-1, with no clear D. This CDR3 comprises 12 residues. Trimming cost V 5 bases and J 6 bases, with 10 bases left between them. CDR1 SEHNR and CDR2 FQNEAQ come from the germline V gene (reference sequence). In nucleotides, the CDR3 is TGTGCCAGCAGCCCCCTCGCCCCTGAAGCTTTCTTT. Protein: CASSPLAPEAFF. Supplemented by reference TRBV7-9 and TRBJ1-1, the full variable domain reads DTGVSQNPRHKITKRGQNVTFRCDPISEHNRLYWYRQTLGQGPEFLTYFQNEAQLEKSRLLSDRFSAERPKGSFSTLEIQRTEQGDSAMYLCASSPLAPEAFFGQGTRLTVV.

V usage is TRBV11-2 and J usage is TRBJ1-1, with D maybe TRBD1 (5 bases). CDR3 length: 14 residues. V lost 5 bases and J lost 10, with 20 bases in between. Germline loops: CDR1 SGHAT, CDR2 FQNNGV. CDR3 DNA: TGTGCCAGCAGCCGCCGGGACGGGGGACTGGGAGCTTTCTTT. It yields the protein CASSRRDGGLGAFF.

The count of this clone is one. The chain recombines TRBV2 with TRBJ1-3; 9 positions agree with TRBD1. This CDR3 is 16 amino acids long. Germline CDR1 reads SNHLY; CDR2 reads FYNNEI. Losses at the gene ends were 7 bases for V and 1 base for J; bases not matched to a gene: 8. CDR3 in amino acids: CASKGGQGRSGNTIYF. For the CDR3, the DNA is TGTGCCAGCAAAGGGGGACAGGGAAGGTCTGGAAACACCATATATTTT.

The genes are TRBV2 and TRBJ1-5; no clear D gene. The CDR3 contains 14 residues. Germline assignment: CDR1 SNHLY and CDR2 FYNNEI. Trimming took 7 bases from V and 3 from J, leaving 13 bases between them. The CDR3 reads CASNGRGPNQPQHF. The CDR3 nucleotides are TGTGCCAGCAATGGCCGGGGTCCCAATCAGCCCCAGCATTTT.

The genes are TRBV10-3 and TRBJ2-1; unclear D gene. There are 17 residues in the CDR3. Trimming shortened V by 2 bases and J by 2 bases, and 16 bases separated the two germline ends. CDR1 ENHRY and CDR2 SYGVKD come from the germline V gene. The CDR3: CAISESPLSGAYNEQFF. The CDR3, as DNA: TGTGCCATCAGTGAGAGCCCCCTTTCTGGGGCCTACAATGAGCAGTTCTTC.

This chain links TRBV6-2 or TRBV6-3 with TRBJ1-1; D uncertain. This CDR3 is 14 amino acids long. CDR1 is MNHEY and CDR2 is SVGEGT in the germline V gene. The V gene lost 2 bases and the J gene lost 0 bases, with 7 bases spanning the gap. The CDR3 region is CASSYPAVNTEAFF. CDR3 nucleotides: TGTGCCAGCAGTTACCCTGCCGTGAACACTGAAGCTTTCTTT.

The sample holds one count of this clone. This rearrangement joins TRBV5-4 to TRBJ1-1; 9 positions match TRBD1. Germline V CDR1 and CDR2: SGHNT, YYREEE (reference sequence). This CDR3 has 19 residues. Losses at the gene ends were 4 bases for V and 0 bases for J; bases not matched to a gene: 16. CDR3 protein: CASSEDKLTGTGLNTEAFF. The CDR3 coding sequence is TGTGCCAGCAGCGAAGATAAACTTACCGGGACAGGGTTGAACACTGAAGCTTTCTTT.

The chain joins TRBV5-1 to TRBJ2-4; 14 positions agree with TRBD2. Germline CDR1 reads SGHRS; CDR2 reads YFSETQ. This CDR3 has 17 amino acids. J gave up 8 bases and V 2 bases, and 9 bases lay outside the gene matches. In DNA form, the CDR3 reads TGCGCCAGCAGCTTCCCTGGGACTAGCGGGAGTGGTGACATTCAGTACTTC. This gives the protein CASSFPGTSGSGDIQYF.